This TCR beta chain comes out of a study of graft-versus-host responses after intestinal transplantation. Study at large: All recipients were transplanted with multivisceral, liver-intestinal, or isolated intestinal grafts. Overall study results and limits: GvH clones detected in recipient marrow included some appearing first in ileum or blood. Clonal ratios of graft-versus-host to host-versus-graft in allografts were high for patients exhibiting graft-donor T cell macrochimerism.

Germline CDR1 SGHRS, CDR2 YFSETQ. The length of the CDR3 is 16 residues. Trimming took 0 bases from V and 2 from J, leaving 9 bases between them. Regarding this clone: Its specificity is unknown.

Using immunoSEQ multiplex PCR, the repertoire was profiled, and TCRdb retains in-frame clones only, with some absent. The sample has 100,000 or so clones; 87% are singletons. V and J are TRBV5-1 and TRBJ1-6; D may be TRBD1 (5 bases). The specimen was unstimulated CD4+ T cells sorted from spleen or lymph node cells, collected before transplant. The sequence was collected from a human donor who was the organ donor for an intestinal transplant. This CDR3 reads CASSLGYRPYNSPLHF. In DNA, the CDR3 is TGCGCCAGCAGCTTGGGGTACAGGCCCTATAATTCACCCCTCCACTTT.